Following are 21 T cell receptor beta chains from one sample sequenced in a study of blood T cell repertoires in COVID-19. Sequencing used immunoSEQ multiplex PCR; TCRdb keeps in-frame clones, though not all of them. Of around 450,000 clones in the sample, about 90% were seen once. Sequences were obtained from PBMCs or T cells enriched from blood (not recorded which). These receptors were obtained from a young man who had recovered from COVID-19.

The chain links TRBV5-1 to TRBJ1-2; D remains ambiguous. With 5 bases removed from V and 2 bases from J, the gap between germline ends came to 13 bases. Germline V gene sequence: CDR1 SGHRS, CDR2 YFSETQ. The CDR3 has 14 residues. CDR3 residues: CASRAGGQNYGYTF. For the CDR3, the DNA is TGCGCCAGCAGGGCTGGCGGGCAGAACTATGGCTACACCTTC.

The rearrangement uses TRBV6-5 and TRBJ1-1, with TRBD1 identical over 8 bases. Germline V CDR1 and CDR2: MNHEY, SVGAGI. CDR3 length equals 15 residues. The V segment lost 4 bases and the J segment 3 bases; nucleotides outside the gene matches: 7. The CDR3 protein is CASSLTGGSDTEAFF. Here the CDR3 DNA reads TGTGCCAGCAGTTTAACAGGGGGATCGGACACTGAAGCTTTCTTT.

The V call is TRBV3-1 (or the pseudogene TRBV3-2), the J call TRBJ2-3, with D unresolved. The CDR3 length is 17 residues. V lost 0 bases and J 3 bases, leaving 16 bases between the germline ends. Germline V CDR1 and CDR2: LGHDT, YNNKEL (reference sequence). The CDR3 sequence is CASSQDSKVEATDTQYF. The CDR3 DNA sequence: TGTGCCAGCAGCCAAGATAGTAAGGTAGAGGCAACAGATACGCAGTATTTT.

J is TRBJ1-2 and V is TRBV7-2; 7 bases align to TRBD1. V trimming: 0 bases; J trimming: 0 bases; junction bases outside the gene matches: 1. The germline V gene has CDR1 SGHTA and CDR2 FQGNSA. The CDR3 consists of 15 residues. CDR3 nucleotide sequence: TGTGCCAGCAGCTTAGCCGGACAGGCTAACTATGGCTACACCTTC. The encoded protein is CASSLAGQANYGYTF.

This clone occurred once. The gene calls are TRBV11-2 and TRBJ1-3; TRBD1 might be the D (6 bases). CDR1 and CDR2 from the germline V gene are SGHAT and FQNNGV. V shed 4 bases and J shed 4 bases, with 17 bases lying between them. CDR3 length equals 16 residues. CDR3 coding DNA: TGTGCCAGCAGCTCATCGGACAGTCCGGCAGGAAACACCATATATTTT. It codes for CASSSSDSPAGNTIYF.

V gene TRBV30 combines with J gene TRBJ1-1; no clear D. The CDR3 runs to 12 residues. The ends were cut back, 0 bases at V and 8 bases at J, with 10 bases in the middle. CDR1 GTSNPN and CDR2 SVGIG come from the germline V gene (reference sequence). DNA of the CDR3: TGTGCCTGGAGTGTAAACTTTCAAGAAGCTTTCTTT. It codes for CAWSVNFQEAFF.

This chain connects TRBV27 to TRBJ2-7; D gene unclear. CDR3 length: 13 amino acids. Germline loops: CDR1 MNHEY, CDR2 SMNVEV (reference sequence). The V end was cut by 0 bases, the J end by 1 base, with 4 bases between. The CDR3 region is CASSLSQSYEQYF. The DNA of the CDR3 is TGTGCCAGCAGTTTATCCCAGTCCTACGAGCAGTACTTC.

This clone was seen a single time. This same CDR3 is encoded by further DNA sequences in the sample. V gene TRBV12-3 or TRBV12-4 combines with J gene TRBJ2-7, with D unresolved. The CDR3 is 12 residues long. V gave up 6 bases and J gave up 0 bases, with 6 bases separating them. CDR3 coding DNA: TGTGCCAGCAGCCGCAGCTCCTACGAGCAGTACTTC. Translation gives CASSRSSYEQYF.

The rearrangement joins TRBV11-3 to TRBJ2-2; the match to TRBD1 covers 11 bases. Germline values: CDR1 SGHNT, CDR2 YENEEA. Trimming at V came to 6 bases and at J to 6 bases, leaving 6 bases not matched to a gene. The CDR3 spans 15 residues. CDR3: CASSRDRGRAGELFF. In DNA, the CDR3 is TGTGCCAGCAGTCGGGACAGGGGGAGAGCCGGGGAGCTGTTTTTT.

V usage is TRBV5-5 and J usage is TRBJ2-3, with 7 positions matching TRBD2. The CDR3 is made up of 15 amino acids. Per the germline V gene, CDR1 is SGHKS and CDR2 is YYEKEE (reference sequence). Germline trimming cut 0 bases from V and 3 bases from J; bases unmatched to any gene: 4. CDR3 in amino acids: CASSLAGGFTDTQYF. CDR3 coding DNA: TGTGCCAGCAGCTTGGCGGGGGGATTTACAGATACGCAGTATTTT.

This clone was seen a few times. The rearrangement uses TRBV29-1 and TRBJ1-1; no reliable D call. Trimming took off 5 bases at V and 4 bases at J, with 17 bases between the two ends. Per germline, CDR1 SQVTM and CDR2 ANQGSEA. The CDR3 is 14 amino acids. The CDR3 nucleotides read TGCAGCGTTTATGCGATGGGAGCCTCCACTGAAGCTTTCTTT. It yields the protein CSVYAMGASTEAFF.

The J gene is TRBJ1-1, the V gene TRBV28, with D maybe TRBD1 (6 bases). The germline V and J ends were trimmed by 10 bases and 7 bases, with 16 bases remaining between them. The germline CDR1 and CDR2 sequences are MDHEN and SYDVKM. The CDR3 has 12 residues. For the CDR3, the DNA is TGTGCCATCATCTCGGACAGTTATGAAGCTTTCTTT. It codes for CAIISDSYEAFF.

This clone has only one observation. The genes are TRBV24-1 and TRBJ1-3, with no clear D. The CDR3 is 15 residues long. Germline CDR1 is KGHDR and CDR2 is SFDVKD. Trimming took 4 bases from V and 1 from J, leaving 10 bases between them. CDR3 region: CATSDAGSSGNTIYF. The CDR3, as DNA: TGTGCCACCAGTGACGCGGGGAGTTCTGGAAACACCATATATTTT.

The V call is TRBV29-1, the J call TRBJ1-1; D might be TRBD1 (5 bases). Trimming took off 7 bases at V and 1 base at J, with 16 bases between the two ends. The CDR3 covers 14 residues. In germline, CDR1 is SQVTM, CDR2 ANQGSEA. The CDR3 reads CSGCIGGTNTEAFF. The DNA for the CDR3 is TGCAGCGGATGCATTGGAGGGACGAACACTGAAGCTTTCTTT. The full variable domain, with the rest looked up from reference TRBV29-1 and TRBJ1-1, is SAVISQKPSRDICQRGTSLTIQCQVDSQVTMMFWYRQQPGQSLTLIATANQGSEATYESGFVIDKFPISRPNLTFSTLTVSNMSPEDSSIYLCSGCIGGTNTEAFFGQGTRLTVV.

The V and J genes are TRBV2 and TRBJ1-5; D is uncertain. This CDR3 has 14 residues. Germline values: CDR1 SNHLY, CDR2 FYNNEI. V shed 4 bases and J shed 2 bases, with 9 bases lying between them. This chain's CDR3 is CASSGAGGNQPQHF. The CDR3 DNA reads TGTGCCAGCAGTGGCGCGGGTGGCAATCAGCCCCAGCATTTT.

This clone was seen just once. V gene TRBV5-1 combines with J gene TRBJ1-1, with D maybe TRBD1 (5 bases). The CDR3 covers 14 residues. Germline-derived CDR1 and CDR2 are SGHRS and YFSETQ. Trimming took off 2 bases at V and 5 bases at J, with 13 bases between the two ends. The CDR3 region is CASSLSRGGTEAFF. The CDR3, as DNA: TGCGCCAGCAGCTTATCTCGCGGGGGTACTGAAGCTTTCTTT.

The chain's CDR3 is CASSPGFGSPLHF. The CDR3 region has the DNA TGTGCCAGCAGCCCGGGGTTCGGATCACCCCTCCACTTT. The chain has TRBV27 and TRBJ1-6, with unresolved D. This CDR3 has 13 residues. With 6 bases removed from V and 10 bases from J, the gap between germline ends came to 13 bases. The germline CDR1 and CDR2 sequences are MNHEY and SMNVEV (reference sequence).

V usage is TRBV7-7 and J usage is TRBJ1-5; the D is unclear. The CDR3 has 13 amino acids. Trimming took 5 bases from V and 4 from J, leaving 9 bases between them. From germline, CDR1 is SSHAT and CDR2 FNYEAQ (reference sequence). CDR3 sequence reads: CASSPGENQPQHF. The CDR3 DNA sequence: TGTGCCAGCAGCCCGGGAGAGAATCAGCCCCAGCATTTT. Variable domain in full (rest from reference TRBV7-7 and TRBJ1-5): GAGVSQSPRYKVTKRGQDVTLRCDPISSHATLYWYQQALGQGPEFLTYFNYEAQPDKSGLPSDRFSAERPEGSISTLTIQRTEQRDSAMYRCASSPGENQPQHFGDGTRLSIL.

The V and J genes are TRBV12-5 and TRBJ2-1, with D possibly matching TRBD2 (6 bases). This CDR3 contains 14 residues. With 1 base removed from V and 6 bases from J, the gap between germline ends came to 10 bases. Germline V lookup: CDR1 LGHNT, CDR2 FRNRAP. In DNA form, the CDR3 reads TGTGCTAGTGGTTTGGGCGGGCGGGGCAATGAGCAGTTCTTC. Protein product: CASGLGGRGNEQFF.

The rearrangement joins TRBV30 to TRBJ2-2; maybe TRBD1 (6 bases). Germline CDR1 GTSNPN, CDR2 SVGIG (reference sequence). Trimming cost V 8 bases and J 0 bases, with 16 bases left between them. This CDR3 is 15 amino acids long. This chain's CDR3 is CAGKTDSSNTGELFF. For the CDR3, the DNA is TGTGCCGGGAAAACGGACAGTTCGAACACCGGGGAGCTGTTTTTT.

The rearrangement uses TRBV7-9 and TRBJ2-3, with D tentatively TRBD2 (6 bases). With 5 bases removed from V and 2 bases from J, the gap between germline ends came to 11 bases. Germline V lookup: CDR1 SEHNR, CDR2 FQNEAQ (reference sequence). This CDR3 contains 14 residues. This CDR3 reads CASSPGLFTDTQYF. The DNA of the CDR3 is TGTGCCAGCAGCCCCGGACTATTCACAGATACGCAGTATTTT.